This TCR beta chain derives from a study of shared clonotypes between healthy human individuals. General study findings and limits: Estimated clonotype richness was generally higher in naive than memory subsets. Although depth was large, rarefaction showed that sequencing of the sorted subsets was incomplete. About 5% of naive CD4 clonotypes were shared across a handful of donors.

Per the original data handling: From ImmunoSEQ came sequences covering only the junction and carrying no quality scores, so filtering differed. Profiling relied on immunoSEQ multiplex PCR, and the TCRdb table lists in-frame clones only, not all of them. Clone size and V and J calls were adopted from that table, with D and trimming inferred from the DNA. Found here are hundreds of thousands of clones, around 67% of them singletons; the top ten hold under 13%. The CDR3 sequence is 13 residues long. V lost 6 bases to trimming and J lost 7 bases, with 16 bases between them. Germline-derived CDR1 and CDR2 are SGHRS and YFSETQ. Notes on this clone: Its antigen remains unknown.

This TCR was recovered from a young man in good health. This chain uses TRBV5-1 with TRBJ2-5; D unresolved. Material: memory CD4+ T cells sorted from blood. Subset noted: CD45RA-negative fraction. The CDR3 protein is CASNPNTGGTQYF. The DNA of the CDR3 is TGCGCCAGCAACCCAAATACGGGTGGGACCCAGTACTTC.